This T cell receptor (beta chain) was sequenced in a study of CD8+ T cells in alopecia areata (dated by TCRdb to 2016 to 2018). In the study overall: Treated patients were enrolled in an open-label pilot trial of oral tofacitinib at 5 to 10 mg twice daily for moderate-to-severe alopecia areata. Patients stayed on tofacitinib for 6 to 18 months and then had 6 months of follow-up off drug so that delayed response and recurrence could be assessed. In both human patients and the C3H/HeJ mouse model, the study applied high-throughput TCRbeta sequencing to look at T cell clonal expansion in alopecia areata. In humans, TCRbeta sequencing was performed on scalp tissue and on sorted CD4+ and CD8+ peripheral blood T cells from healthy controls and from patients with patchy or totalis/universalis alopecia areata. Patients on tofacitinib were biopsied at baseline and after 4 and 24 weeks of treatment, and several of the patients also had a later scalp biopsy. Scalp clonality was compared across normal scalp (n=4), patchy alopecia areata scalp (n=8), and alopecia totalis/universalis scalp (n=8). RNA was extracted with the PAXgene miRNA kit for fixed scalp, the miRNeasy kit for PBMCs, and the RNeasy kit for mouse skin. TCRbeta CDR3 regions were amplified by immunoSEQ multiplex PCR using 35 Vbeta forward and 13 Jbeta reverse primers.

Broad study findings and their caveats: Scalp TCR repertoire analysis is complicated because resident alphabeta T cells in normal human skin are also sequenced, whereas mouse skin is dominated by gammadelta T cells. Compared with normal scalp, lesional scalp, particularly in alopecia totalis/universalis, had higher clonality and more expanded CD8+ clones, which suggests antigenic drive. Shared TCR sequences between patients were less evident than in mice, which may be partly attributable to HLA diversity in the patient population.

The receptor library was made with the immunoSEQ multiplex PCR assay. RNA was extracted from all samples and reverse transcribed into cDNA, which served as template for TCR sequencing. SuperScript III was used for first-strand cDNA synthesis, primed with a 2:1 mix of oligo-dT and random hexamers. Amplification bias was assessed with a synthetic immune receptor repertoire, and residual bias was removed computationally. As for the authors' bioinformatics: Raw reads were preprocessed to remove errors, and CDR3 was defined by IMGT conventions from the conserved cysteine to phenylalanine. Clonality was calculated as 1 minus Shannon entropy normalized by log2 of the number of productive unique TCRs. Whether scalp clones were CD4 or CD8 was inferred by matching scalp TCRbeta sequences against CD4 and CD8 repertoires sorted from blood. The immuneACCESS repertoire file appears here via TCRdb, limited to in-frame rearrangements. These files lack a portion of the clones; in checked studies, under half of the deficit traces to unresolved V genes, and the cause of the others is not known. V and J calls plus clone size are reproduced from that table; the DNA served to infer D and trimming. In all, the sample holds 170,000 or so clones, and roughly 60% of those were seen once. Over 1.5% of the sample is taken by the ten largest.

Concerning this clone: What antigen it recognizes has not been identified. No clone much larger than this one lies a single base away; base qualities are absent.

The cysteine opens and the phenylalanine closes a CDR3 of 17 amino acids. The only DNA kept is the CDR3, 51 bases in frame from the first base. CDR1 and CDR2 were assigned from the germline V gene as SGHRS and YFSETQ. V is pared back by 4 bases and J by 0 bases, with 17 bases lying between the germline termini. The label giving this sample's time point can be read as: baseline before oral tofacitinib. Lesional scalp punch biopsies and peripheral blood were collected from alopecia areata patients. PBMCs were isolated by density centrifugation and stained for CD3, CD4 and CD8, after which CD4+ and CD8+ T cells were sorted on a FACSAria.

The source was CD4+ T cells sorted from blood, collected at week 0. The clonotype comes from a human donor with alopecia areata. The V gene is TRBV5-1 and the J gene is TRBJ2-1; TRBD2 is perhaps the D gene, given 5 matching bases. The base sequence is TGCGCCAGCAGCAAAATAGTATCGGGGAGCTCCTACAATGAGCAGTTCTTC. Translated, this gives CASSKIVSGSSYNEQFF. With all but the CDR3 taken from the reference TRBV5-1 and TRBJ2-1 genes, the full variable domain is: KAGVTQTPRYLIKTRGQQVTLSCSPISGHRSVSWYQQTPGQGLQFLFEYFSETQRNKGNFPGRFSGRQFSNSRSEMNVSTLELGDSALYLCASSKIVSGSSYNEQFFGPGTRLTVL.